The 21 T cell receptor beta chains in this list originate from one sample, sequenced in a study of T cell repertoires in cytomegalovirus infection. TCRdb redid the calling of the reads with MiXCR, one entry per CDR3 protein. This sample has 150,000 to 200,000 distinct CDR3 sequences, with approximately 15% found just once. Sequenced: PBMCs. Receptors were obtained from a human donor in good health (CMV status not recorded). Some clones in this sample may be carry-over from other donors' samples.

This clonotype was counted many times. The CDR3 bases are TGTGCCAGCAGCTTACTCTACGAGCAGTACTTC. This codes for CASSLLYEQYF. V is TRBV12-3 or TRBV12-4 and J is TRBJ2-7; D is uncertain. Trimming removed 6 bases from V and 3 bases from J, with 6 bases in between. The CDR3 runs 11 residues.

The chain employs TRBV7-9 and TRBJ2-1; 9 bases align to TRBD1. Germline loops: CDR1 SEHNR, CDR2 FQNEAQ (reference sequence). The CDR3 consists of 15 residues. Unmatched junction bases numbered 4, after V lost 3 bases and J lost 4 bases. CDR3 in amino acids: CASSLGQGVYNEQFF. In nucleotides, the CDR3 is TGTGCCAGCAGCTTGGGACAGGGAGTATACAATGAGCAGTTCTTC.

Many counts were recorded for this clonotype. The chain is built from TRBV7-3 and TRBJ2-1, with D hard to call. Looked up from germline, CDR1 is SGHTA and CDR2 is FQGTGA. The CDR3 extends over 12 amino acids. Trimming shortened V by 6 bases and J by 4 bases, and 7 bases separated the two germline ends. The CDR3 loop is CASRGKYNEQFF. The CDR3 nucleotides read TGTGCCAGCAGGGGCAAATACAATGAGCAGTTCTTC.

This clonotype turned up a few times. V and J are TRBV6-2 or TRBV6-3 and TRBJ2-3; D might be TRBD2 (6 bases). The germline V and J ends were trimmed by 9 bases and 6 bases, with 22 bases remaining between them. CDR3 size: 15 residues. Germline V gene sequence: CDR1 MNHEY, CDR2 SVGEGT. The CDR3 sequence is CASLEGTGSSDTQYF. Written as DNA, the CDR3 is TGTGCCAGTCTGGAGGGAACCGGAAGCAGCGATACGCAGTATTTT.

This sequence joins TRBV28 and TRBJ1-1, with D hard to call. This CDR3 is 13 amino acids long. Trimming left V 3 bases short and J 1 base short, with 6 bases between. The germline V gene encodes CDR1 MDHEN and CDR2 SYDVKM. The CDR3 DNA reads TGTGCCAGCAGTTTCTCTCAGAACACTGAAGCTTTCTTT. It is translated as CASSFSQNTEAFF.

This clonotype was observed a few times. The J gene is TRBJ1-1, the V gene TRBV3-1; TRBD1 is a possible D gene (6 bases). V dropped 0 bases and J dropped 4 bases, with 18 bases sitting between them. Per the germline V gene, CDR1 is LGHDT and CDR2 is YNNKEL (reference sequence). CDR3 length equals 17 residues. The chain's CDR3 is CASSQDVGAGAFTEAFF. As DNA, the CDR3 is TGTGCCAGCAGCCAAGATGTGGGGGCCGGCGCCTTCACTGAAGCTTTCTTT.

This clonotype was seen a handful of times. Here the CDR3 DNA reads TGTGCCAGCAGTGACATCTTAGGGAACACTGAAGCTTTCTTT. Amino acids: CASSDILGNTEAFF. The chain uses TRBV6-8 and TRBJ1-1, with D unclear. The CDR3 sequence is 14 residues long. The V end was cut by 5 bases, the J end by 1 base, with 11 bases between. Germline values: CDR1 MNHGY, CDR2 SAAAGT.

This clonotype was counted many times. The chain is built from TRBV7-2 and TRBJ1-1; no clear D. Trimming pared 6 bases from V and 3 bases from J, leaving 11 bases between. Germline V gene data show CDR1 as SGHTA and CDR2 as FQGNSA. This CDR3 spans 13 amino acids. CDR3 amino acids: CASSNQRDTEAFF. The CDR3, as DNA: TGTGCCAGCAGTAACCAGAGGGACACTGAAGCTTTCTTT.

This chain links TRBV29-1 with TRBJ2-7; D is unclear. This CDR3 is built from 15 residues. Trimming shortened V by 3 bases and J by 5 bases, and 20 bases separated the two germline ends. Germline V CDR1 and CDR2: SQVTM, ANQGSEA. CDR3 residues: CSVDGGLETSDEQYF. In DNA, the CDR3 is TGCAGCGTTGATGGTGGGCTGGAGACGTCGGACGAGCAGTACTTC.

This clonotype has ten or more counts. The chain links TRBV12-3 or TRBV12-4 to TRBJ2-7, with unresolved D. With 3 bases removed from V and 6 bases from J, the gap between germline ends came to 12 bases. This CDR3 has 13 amino acids. The CDR3 protein is CASSFREFGEQYF. The CDR3 DNA reads as TGTGCCAGCAGTTTTCGAGAATTCGGCGAGCAGTACTTC.

The chain couples TRBV19 to TRBJ1-1; a weak D match, TRBD1 (6 bases). The CDR3 loop spans 15 amino acids. The ends were cut back, 3 bases at V and 2 bases at J, with 13 bases in the middle. The germline V gene has CDR1 LNHDA and CDR2 SQIVND (reference sequence). CDR3 DNA: TGTGCCAGTAGTATCTCGGCGACAGGCAACACTGAAGCTTTCTTT. Translated: CASSISATGNTEAFF.

This clonotype was observed many times. V and J are TRBV4-1 and TRBJ2-1; D possibly corresponds to TRBD2 (6 bases). V was pared by 1 base and J by 6 bases, with 10 bases between. The CDR3 is made up of 14 amino acids. CDR1 MGHRA and CDR2 YSYEKL come from the germline V gene. The CDR3 protein is CASSQVLTSNEQFF. The CDR3 bases are TGCGCCAGCAGCCAAGTACTGACTAGCAATGAGCAGTTCTTC.

This clonotype has just a few counts. The V call is TRBV6-4, the J call TRBJ2-3; D not resolved. This CDR3 has 15 amino acids. Germline CDR1 and CDR2: MRHNA and SNTAGT. V shed 7 bases and J shed 5 bases, with 19 bases lying between them. The CDR3 DNA is TGTGCCAGCACCAGAAGGGCCGGCGTGGGAGATACGCAGTATTTT. As protein: CASTRRAGVGDTQYF.

This clonotype came up many times. The gene calls are TRBV7-9 and TRBJ1-1, with unresolved D. CDR1 and CDR2 (germline): SEHNR, FQNEAQ (reference sequence). The CDR3 is 16 amino acids. V dropped 5 bases and J dropped 5 bases, with 21 bases sitting between them. For the CDR3, the DNA is TGTGCCAGCAGCCCGAAGGAGGGCGAAAAAAAGACTGAAGCTTTCTTT. This translates into CASSPKEGEKKTEAFF.

This clonotype has at least ten counts. The rearrangement uses TRBV18 and TRBJ1-1; 10 positions match TRBD1. V shed 3 bases, J shed 0 bases, and the junction held 16 bases outside the gene matches. The CDR3 has 20 residues. Germline CDR1 is KGHSH and CDR2 is LQKENI. This CDR3 is CASSPQSVPGQGNLNTEAFF. The DNA of the CDR3 is TGTGCCAGCTCACCTCAGAGCGTTCCGGGACAGGGGAACCTGAACACTGAAGCTTTCTTT.

The chain employs TRBV5-1 and TRBJ1-5, with D perhaps TRBD1 (5 bases). Germline V gene data show CDR1 as SGHRS and CDR2 as YFSETQ. V was shortened by 4 bases and J by 4 bases, with 12 bases between the two germline ends. The CDR3 covers 14 residues. The CDR3 sequence is CASSLVSGNQPQHF. The CDR3 DNA reads TGCGCCAGCAGCCTTGTGTCAGGGAATCAGCCCCAGCATTTT.

V is TRBV20-1 and J is TRBJ2-5, with D perhaps TRBD1 or TRBD2 (5 bases each). Germline CDR1 reads DFQATT; CDR2 reads SNEGSKA (reference sequence). The V gene lost 0 bases and the J gene lost 5 bases, with 7 bases spanning the gap. The CDR3 spans 12 residues. The CDR3 is CSARDWGETQYF. The DNA of the CDR3 is TGCAGTGCTAGAGATTGGGGGGAGACCCAGTACTTC.

As regards this clonotype: This could be a read error, since a much larger clone is one nucleotide away. The CDR3 coding sequence is TGCAGGGTTGAAGGCCAGGGAGGCACAGATACGCAGTATTTT. Its protein is CRVEGQGGTDTQYF. The chain has TRBV29-1 and TRBJ2-3; the D gene could be TRBD1 or TRBD2 (5 bases each). The CDR3 is 14 residues long. Germline V gene sequence: CDR1 SQVTM, CDR2 ANQGSEA.

This clonotype was seen repeatedly, ten times or more. The V gene is TRBV6-6, the J gene TRBJ2-6; D is undetermined. V was trimmed by 7 bases and J by 4 bases, leaving 2 bases between them. Per germline, CDR1 MNHNY and CDR2 SVGAGI (reference sequence). The CDR3 length is 11 residues. The DNA for the CDR3 is TGTGCCAGCACCGGGGCCAACGTCCTGACTTTC. Its translation is CASTGANVLTF.

The chain is built from TRBV19 and TRBJ2-7, with a weak D call TRBD1 (6 bases). Trimming cost V 3 bases and J 0 bases, with 9 bases left between them. Per the germline V gene, CDR1 is LNHDA and CDR2 is SQIVND (reference sequence). This CDR3 is built from 14 residues. CDR3 protein: CASSMGHVSYEQYF. The CDR3 coding sequence is TGTGCCAGTAGTATGGGACACGTCTCCTACGAGCAGTACTTC.

This clonotype was recorded many times. The gene calls are TRBV7-3 and TRBJ2-7; TRBD1 might be the D (6 bases). The CDR3 has 15 amino acids. The V end lost 2 bases, the J end lost 4 bases, and 15 bases lay between the germline ends. Germline V CDR1 and CDR2: SGHTA, FQGTGA. The CDR3 spells CASSLSAQGLYEQYF. CDR3 DNA: TGTGCCAGCAGCTTATCGGCCCAGGGGTTATACGAGCAGTACTTC.